The next 20 T cell receptor beta chains were all read from a single sample in a study of liver allograft versus peripheral blood T cells. Study in general: Comparative analysis was performed on T cell receptor repertoires from transplanted livers and from recipients' peripheral blood.

From the reads, TCRdb called clonotypes with MiXCR, one entry per CDR3 protein. The sample yields 9,500 to 12,000 distinct CDR3 sequences, around 23% seen once. The source of these receptors is a human patient who had a liver transplant. Some T cells may trace back to the graft donor.

This clonotype appeared a few times. V usage is TRBV27 and J usage is TRBJ1-5, with D unclear. The germline V gene has CDR1 MNHEY and CDR2 SMNVEV (reference sequence). The CDR3 has 16 amino acids. The V and J ends lost 6 bases and 0 bases respectively, with 15 bases between them. DNA of the CDR3: TGTGCCAGCAGACCAAGGGCCCGGGATAGCAATCAGCCCCAGCATTTT. Translated: CASRPRARDSNQPQHF.

The V and J genes are TRBV7-9 and TRBJ1-1; D is perhaps TRBD1 (5 bases). The V end was cut by 5 bases, the J end by 3 bases, with 13 bases between. This CDR3 is 14 amino acids long. The germline V gene has CDR1 SEHNR and CDR2 FQNEAQ (reference sequence). The CDR3 DNA is TGTGCCAGCAGCCAAACCGGGACGGACACTGAAGCTTTCTTT. Its translation is CASSQTGTDTEAFF.

The V and J genes are TRBV7-3 and TRBJ2-6, with a tentative D call TRBD2 (6 bases). Trimming shortened V by 3 bases and J by 2 bases, and 11 bases separated the two germline ends. Germline V lookup: CDR1 SGHTA, CDR2 FQGTGA. This CDR3 comprises 16 residues. This chain's CDR3 is CASSLTGGPGANVLTF. For the CDR3, the DNA is TGTGCCAGCAGCTTGACCGGGGGTCCTGGGGCCAACGTCCTGACTTTC.

In this sample, this clonotype turned up a few times. J is TRBJ1-1 and V is TRBV9; D is unresolved. V lost 0 bases and J lost 5, with 8 bases in between. CDR3 size: 13 residues. From germline, CDR1 is SGDLS and CDR2 YYNGEE. In nucleotides, the CDR3 is TGTGCCAGCAGCGTAGTTGGGGATACTGAAGCTTTCTTT. It encodes CASSVVGDTEAFF.

The sample holds many counts of this clonotype. The chain is built from TRBV7-2 and TRBJ1-2; perhaps TRBD1 as D (5 bases). The germline CDR1 and CDR2 sequences are SGHTA and FQGNSA. CDR3 length: 13 amino acids. V was cut by 1 base and J by 4 bases, with 7 bases left in between. DNA of the CDR3: TGTGCCAGCAGCTTAGACAGGCCCTATGGCTACACCTTC. Protein product: CASSLDRPYGYTF.

This clonotype was seen more than once but under ten times. DNA for the CDR3: TGCAGTGCTACCCATTCGGGGGGGCGAGGCTATGGCTACACCTTC. It translates to CSATHSGGRGYGYTF. The V and J genes are TRBV20-1 and TRBJ1-2; D perhaps matches TRBD1 (6 bases). The CDR3 spans 15 residues. With 4 bases removed from V and 4 bases from J, the gap between germline ends came to 19 bases. The germline V gene encodes CDR1 DFQATT and CDR2 SNEGSKA (reference sequence).

The table lists this clonotype with a few counts. This rearrangement joins TRBV30 to TRBJ2-3; possibly TRBD2 for D (5 bases). The CDR3 runs to 11 residues. V lost 4 bases, J lost 9 bases, and 11 bases lay in between. CDR1 GTSNPN and CDR2 SVGIG come from the germline V gene (reference sequence). CDR3 sequence reads: CAWNLLGTQYF. CDR3 DNA: TGTGCCTGGAACCTACTAGGGACGCAGTATTTT.

About this clonotype itself: A single base separates this from a much larger clone, so it may be a read error. The rearrangement uses TRBV19 and TRBJ2-2; TRBD1 matches 7 bases. The CDR3 extends over 17 amino acids. Germline lookup yields CDR1 LNHDA and CDR2 SQIVND (reference sequence). The J segment lost 4 bases and the V segment lost 4 bases, leaving 12 bases of the junction unmatched. This CDR3 is CASSTPTGATITGELFF. CDR3 DNA sequence: TGTGCCAGTAGTACCCCCACAGGGGCGACCATCACCGGGGAGCTGTTTTTT.

In this sample, this clonotype turned up a few times. V gene TRBV5-4 combines with J gene TRBJ2-1; weak D call: TRBD2 (6 bases). This CDR3 spans 14 amino acids. The germline V and J ends were trimmed by 3 bases and 6 bases, with 13 bases remaining between them. Germline V gene lookup returns CDR1 SGHNT and CDR2 YYREEE (reference sequence). CDR3 amino acids: CASSYGEAFNEQFF. As DNA, the CDR3 is TGTGCCAGCAGCTACGGGGAGGCATTCAATGAGCAGTTCTTC.

This clonotype has just a few counts. The chain links TRBV12-3 or TRBV12-4 to TRBJ1-1; tentative D call: TRBD1 (6 bases). V lost 0 bases and J 1 base, leaving 9 bases between the germline ends. CDR3 length equals 15 residues. The CDR3 protein is CASSLAQGGNTEAFF. CDR3 in DNA: TGTGCCAGCAGTTTAGCACAGGGAGGGAACACTGAAGCTTTCTTT.

In this sample, this clonotype is medium-sized. J is TRBJ1-1 and V is TRBV18, with D unclear. The germline gives CDR1 KGHSH, CDR2 LQKENI. V was pared by 5 bases and J by 11 bases, with 15 bases between. The CDR3 has 12 residues. The CDR3 protein is CASSIPEGKAFF. DNA for the CDR3: TGTGCCAGCTCAATTCCGGAGGGTAAGGCTTTCTTT.

This chain uses TRBV20-1 with TRBJ1-1; 7 positions agree with TRBD1. The CDR3 is made up of 15 amino acids. Trimming at V came to 3 bases and at J to 1 base, leaving 8 bases not matched to a gene. Germline V CDR1 and CDR2: DFQATT, SNEGSKA (reference sequence). This CDR3 reads CSASDTGVGNTEAFF. In nucleotides, the CDR3 is TGCAGTGCTAGCGATACAGGGGTGGGGAACACTGAAGCTTTCTTT.

This clonotype is medium-sized in the sample. The V gene is TRBV6-5, the J gene TRBJ1-2, with 12 bases fitting TRBD1. V was clipped by 6 bases and J by 0 bases; unmatched bases: 11. Germline V lookup: CDR1 MNHEY, CDR2 SVGAGI. There are 18 residues in the CDR3. The CDR3 loop is CASRLGQGALYSNYGYTF. The CDR3 bases are TGTGCCAGCAGACTGGGACAGGGGGCCCTGTATTCTAACTATGGCTACACCTTC.

By proportion, this clonotype is medium-sized. The chain carries TRBV6-1 and TRBJ1-1, with D uncertain. The length of the CDR3 is 14 residues. The germline V gene encodes CDR1 MNHNS and CDR2 SASEGT. V dropped 7 bases and J dropped 0 bases, with 12 bases sitting between them. CDR3 amino acids: CASTPGELNTEAFF. The CDR3 DNA reads as TGTGCCAGCACCCCTGGGGAATTGAACACTGAAGCTTTCTTT.

This clonotype was observed a handful of times. V is TRBV28 and J is TRBJ1-5; D ambiguous. Trimming took 6 bases from V and 0 from J, leaving 3 bases between them. In germline, CDR1 is MDHEN, CDR2 SYDVKM. CDR3 size: 12 residues. The CDR3 is CASRNSNQPQHF. The CDR3 DNA is TGTGCCAGCAGGAATAGCAATCAGCCCCAGCATTTT.

This clonotype was seen only a few times. This sequence joins TRBV20-1 and TRBJ1-1; D gene ambiguous. In germline, CDR1 is DFQATT, CDR2 SNEGSKA (reference sequence). The CDR3 covers 13 residues. Deletions cut 1 base from V and 0 bases from J, with 6 bases between. The CDR3 nucleotides read TGCAGTGCTAGAGGGCATATGAACACTGAAGCTTTCTTT. It codes for CSARGHMNTEAFF.

The chain uses TRBV30 and TRBJ1-1; D is uncertain. V was trimmed by 8 bases and J by 0 bases, leaving 13 bases between them. CDR1 and CDR2 (germline): GTSNPN, SVGIG (reference sequence). The CDR3 is 13 amino acids. The CDR3 bases are TGTGCCGGAAACGGACTATTGAACACTGAAGCTTTCTTT. Translating it yields CAGNGLLNTEAFF.

The chain employs TRBV28 and TRBJ2-5; D might be TRBD1 (6 bases). V lost 6 bases to trimming and J lost 5 bases, with 13 bases between them. CDR1 and CDR2 from the germline V gene are MDHEN and SYDVKM. The CDR3 consists of 13 residues. In DNA, the CDR3 is TGTGCCAGCAGGCAGGGGCTATGGGAGACCCAGTACTTC. Its translation: CASRQGLWETQYF.

The gene calls are TRBV7-2 and TRBJ2-5; D call uncertain. Germline CDR1 is SGHTA and CDR2 is FQGNSA. The V end lost 1 base, the J end lost 2 bases, and 8 bases lay between the germline ends. The CDR3 loop spans 14 amino acids. This CDR3 is CASSLVVGQETQYF. The CDR3 nucleotides read TGTGCCAGCAGCTTAGTCGTGGGGCAAGAGACCCAGTACTTC.

Regarding this clonotype: This could be a read error, since a much larger clone is one nucleotide away. The V gene is TRBV10-3, the J gene TRBJ1-1, with TRBD1 matching 7 bases. CDR3 length equals 11 residues. Unmatched junction bases numbered 7, after V lost 8 bases and J lost 10 bases. The germline V gene encodes CDR1 ENHRY and CDR2 SYGVKD. The CDR3 sequence is CAIGNTGVAFF. In DNA, the CDR3 is TGTGCCATCGGCAACACAGGGGTAGCTTTCTTT.